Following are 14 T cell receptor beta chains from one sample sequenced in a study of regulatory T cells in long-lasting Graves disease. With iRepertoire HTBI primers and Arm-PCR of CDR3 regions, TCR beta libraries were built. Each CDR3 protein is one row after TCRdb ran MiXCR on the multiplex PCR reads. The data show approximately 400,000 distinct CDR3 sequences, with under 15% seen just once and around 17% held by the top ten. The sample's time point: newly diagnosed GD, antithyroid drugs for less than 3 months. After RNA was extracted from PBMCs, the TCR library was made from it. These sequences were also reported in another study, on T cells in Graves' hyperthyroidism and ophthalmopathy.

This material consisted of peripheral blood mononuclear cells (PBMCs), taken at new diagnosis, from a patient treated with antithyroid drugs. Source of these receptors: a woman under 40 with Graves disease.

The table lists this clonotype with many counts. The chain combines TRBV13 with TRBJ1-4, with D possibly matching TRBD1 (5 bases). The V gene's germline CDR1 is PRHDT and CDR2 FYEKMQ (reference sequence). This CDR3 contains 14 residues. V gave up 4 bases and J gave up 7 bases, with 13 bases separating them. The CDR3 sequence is CASSSGQGTEKLFF. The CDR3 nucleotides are TGTGCCAGCAGCTCGGGCCAGGGAACTGAAAAACTGTTTTTT.

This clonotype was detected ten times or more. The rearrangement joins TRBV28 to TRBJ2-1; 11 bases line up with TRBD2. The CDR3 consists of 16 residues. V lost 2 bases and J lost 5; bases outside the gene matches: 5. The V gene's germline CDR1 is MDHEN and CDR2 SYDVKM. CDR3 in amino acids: CASSLRLAGTDNEQFF. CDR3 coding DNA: TGTGCCAGCAGTTTACGACTAGCGGGAACAGACAATGAGCAGTTCTTC.

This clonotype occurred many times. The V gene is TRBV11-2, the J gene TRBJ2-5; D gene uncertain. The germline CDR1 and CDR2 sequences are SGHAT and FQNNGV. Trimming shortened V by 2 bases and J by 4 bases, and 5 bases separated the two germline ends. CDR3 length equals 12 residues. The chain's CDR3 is CASSLFTETQYF. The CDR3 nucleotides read TGTGCCAGCAGCTTATTCACAGAGACCCAGTACTTC.

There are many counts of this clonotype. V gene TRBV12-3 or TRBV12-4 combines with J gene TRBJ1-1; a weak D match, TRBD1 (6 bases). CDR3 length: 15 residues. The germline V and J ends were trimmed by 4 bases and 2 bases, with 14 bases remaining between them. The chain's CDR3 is CASSSPRTANTEAFF. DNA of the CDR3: TGTGCCAGCAGTTCCCCCCGGACAGCAAACACTGAAGCTTTCTTT.

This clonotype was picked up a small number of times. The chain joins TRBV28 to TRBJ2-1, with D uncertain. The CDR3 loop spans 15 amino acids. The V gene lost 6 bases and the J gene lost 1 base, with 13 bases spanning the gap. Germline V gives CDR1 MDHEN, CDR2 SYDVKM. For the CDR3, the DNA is TGTGCCAGCAGCTTACCGCCGGCGTCCTACAATGAGCAGTTCTTC. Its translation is CASSLPPASYNEQFF. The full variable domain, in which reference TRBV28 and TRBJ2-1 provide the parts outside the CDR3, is DVKVTQSSRYLVKRTGEKVFLECVQDMDHENMFWYRQDPGLGLRLIYFSYDVKMKEKGDIPEGYSVSREKKERFSLILESASTNQTSMYLCASSLPPASYNEQFFGPGTRLTVL.

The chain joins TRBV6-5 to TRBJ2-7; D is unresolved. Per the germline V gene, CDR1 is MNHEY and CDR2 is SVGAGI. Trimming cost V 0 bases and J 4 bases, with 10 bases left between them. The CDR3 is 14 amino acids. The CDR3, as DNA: TGTGCCAGCAGTTACTCGTCTAGTCTTTACGAGCAGTACTTC. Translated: CASSYSSSLYEQYF.

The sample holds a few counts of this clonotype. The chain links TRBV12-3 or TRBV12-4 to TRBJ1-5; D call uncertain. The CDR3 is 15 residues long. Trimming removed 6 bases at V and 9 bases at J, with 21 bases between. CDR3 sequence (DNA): TGTGCCAGCAGACCCCGTGGGGAGGCGACTCTGCCCCAGCATTTT. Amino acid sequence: CASRPRGEATLPQHF.

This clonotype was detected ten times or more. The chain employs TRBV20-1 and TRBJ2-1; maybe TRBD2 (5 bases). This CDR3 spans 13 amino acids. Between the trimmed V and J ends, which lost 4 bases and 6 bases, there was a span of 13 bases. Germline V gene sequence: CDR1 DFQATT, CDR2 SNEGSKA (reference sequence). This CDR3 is CSAMASRRNEQFF. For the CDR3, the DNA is TGCAGTGCTATGGCTAGCAGGCGCAATGAGCAGTTCTTC.

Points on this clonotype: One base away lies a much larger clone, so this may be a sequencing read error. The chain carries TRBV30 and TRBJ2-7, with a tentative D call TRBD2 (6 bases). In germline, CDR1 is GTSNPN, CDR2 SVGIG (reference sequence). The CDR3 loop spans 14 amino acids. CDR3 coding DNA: TGTCCCTGGAGTGGAGGGGCCCCAACCTACGAGCAGTACTTC. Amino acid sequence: CPWSGGAPTYEQYF.

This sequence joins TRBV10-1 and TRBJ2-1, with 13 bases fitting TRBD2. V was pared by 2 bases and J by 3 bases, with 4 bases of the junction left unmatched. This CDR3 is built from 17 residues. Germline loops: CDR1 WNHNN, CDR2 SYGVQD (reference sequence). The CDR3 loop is CASSELGLAGDYNEQFF. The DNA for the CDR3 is TGCGCCAGCAGTGAGCTAGGACTAGCGGGGGACTACAATGAGCAGTTCTTC.

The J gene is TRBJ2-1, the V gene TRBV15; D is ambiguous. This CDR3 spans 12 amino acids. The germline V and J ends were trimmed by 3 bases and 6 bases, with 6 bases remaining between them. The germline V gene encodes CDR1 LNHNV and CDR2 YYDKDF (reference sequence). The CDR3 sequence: CATSSPSNEQFF. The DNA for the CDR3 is TGTGCCACCAGCAGCCCTAGCAATGAGCAGTTCTTC.

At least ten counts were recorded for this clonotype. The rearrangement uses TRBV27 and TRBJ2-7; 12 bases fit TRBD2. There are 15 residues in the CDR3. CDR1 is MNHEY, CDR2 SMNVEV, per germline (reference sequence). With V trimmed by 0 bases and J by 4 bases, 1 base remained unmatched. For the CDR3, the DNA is TGTGCCAGCAGTTTATCGACTAGCGGGAGTTACGAGCAGTACTTC. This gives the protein CASSLSTSGSYEQYF.

The chain's CDR3 is CASSYLIIPGQGQDQPQHF. DNA for the CDR3: TGTGCCAGCAGTTATCTGATTATTCCGGGACAGGGACAGGATCAGCCCCAGCATTTT. The chain uses TRBV6-2 or TRBV6-3 and TRBJ1-5, with TRBD1 matching 9 bases. Germline CDR1 and CDR2: MNHEY and SVGEGT. The CDR3 is 19 amino acids. The J segment lost 5 bases and the V segment lost 3 bases, leaving 17 bases of the junction unmatched.

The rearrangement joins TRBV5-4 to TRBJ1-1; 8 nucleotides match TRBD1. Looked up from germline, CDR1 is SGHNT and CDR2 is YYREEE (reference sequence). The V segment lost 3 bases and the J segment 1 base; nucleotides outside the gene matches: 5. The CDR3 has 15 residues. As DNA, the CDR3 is TGTGCCAGCAGCTGGACGACAGGGGAGAACACTGAAGCTTTCTTT. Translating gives CASSWTTGENTEAFF.